This entry lists 9 T cell receptor beta chains sequenced from one sample in a study of T cells in Graves' hyperthyroidism and ophthalmopathy. The source material, RNA transcripts, was used to amplify TCR beta CDR3 regions. The primer set for the first-round RT-PCR of the TCR CDR3 was HTBI. TCRdb re-called the multiplex PCR reads through MiXCR, storing one row per CDR3 protein. The sample includes a few hundred thousand distinct CDR3 sequences, under 60% of them seen just once. Sequencing was carried out using peripheral blood or thyroid tissue (not recorded which). These receptors were obtained from a woman aged 18-29 years with Graves' hyperthyroidism.

The chain employs TRBV10-3 and TRBJ2-7; D is undetermined. The V end lost 5 bases, the J end lost 2 bases, and 19 bases lay between the germline ends. The germline V gene has CDR1 ENHRY and CDR2 SYGVKD. This CDR3 is built from 16 residues. CDR3 DNA: TGTGCCATCAGTCCTCTCATAGCCGCTTCCCCCTACGAGCAGTACTTC. Its translation is CAISPLIAASPYEQYF.

This clonotype was recorded only once. This chain uses TRBV4-1 with TRBJ2-5; 8 bases agree with TRBD1. The CDR3 spans 14 residues. Per the germline V gene, CDR1 is MGHRA and CDR2 is YSYEKL. V lost 4 bases to trimming and J lost 5 bases; unmatched junction nucleotides: 6. The CDR3 DNA sequence: TGCGCCAGCAGCCGCCGGACAGGGATGGAGACCCAGTACTTC. It yields the protein CASSRRTGMETQYF.

The chain recombines TRBV11-1 with TRBJ2-7; 11 bases agree with TRBD2. The J segment lost 3 bases and the V segment lost 6 bases, leaving 4 bases of the junction unmatched. The germline V gene has CDR1 SGHAT and CDR2 FQDESV (reference sequence). CDR3 length: 14 residues. The CDR3 sequence: CASRPSGRFYEQYF. CDR3 DNA sequence: TGTGCCAGCAGACCTAGCGGGAGGTTCTACGAGCAGTACTTC. The complete variable domain, with remaining parts taken from reference TRBV11-1 and TRBJ2-7, reads EAEVAQSPRYKITEKSQAVAFWCDPISGHATLYWYRQILGQGPELLVQFQDESVVDDSQLPKDRFSAERLKGVDSTLKIQPAELGDSAMYLCASRPSGRFYEQYFGPGTRLTVT.

The rearrangement joins TRBV6-5 to TRBJ1-1; no clear D gene. This CDR3 is 15 amino acids long. V gave up 4 bases and J gave up 1 base, with 13 bases separating them. Looked up from germline, CDR1 is MNHEY and CDR2 is SVGAGI. The DNA of the CDR3 is TGTGCCAGCAGTTTAGGATCGCGCGGGAACACTGAAGCTTTCTTT. Translated, it gives CASSLGSRGNTEAFF.

V gene TRBV15 combines with J gene TRBJ1-1, with D unresolved. The CDR3 has 15 amino acids. From germline, CDR1 is LNHNV and CDR2 YYDKDF (reference sequence). Trimming removed 3 bases from V and 4 bases from J, with 15 bases in between. CDR3 coding DNA: TGTGCCACCAGCAGCGCCGGCATGGGAGGCACTGAAGCTTTCTTT. Residues: CATSSAGMGGTEAFF.

This clonotype showed up many times. At one end, the junction sequence differs from germline, possibly due to a read error. The rearrangement uses TRBV5-1 and TRBJ1-2, with TRBD1 matching over 7 bases. The CDR3 covers 14 residues. Germline V gene lookup returns CDR1 SGHRS and CDR2 YFSETQ. This CDR3 is CASSLGQGDYGYTF. The CDR3 bases are TGTGCCAGCAGCTTAGGGCAGGGGGACTATGGCTACACCTTC.

The rearrangement joins TRBV29-1 to TRBJ1-2; TRBD1 might be the D (5 bases). CDR1 and CDR2 (germline): SQVTM, ANQGSEA. Trimming took 6 bases from V and 8 from J, leaving 19 bases between them. This CDR3 spans 13 amino acids. CDR3 nucleotide sequence: TGCAGCGTGGCCCCGCAGGGATCAAAAGGCTACACCTTC. Translated, it gives CSVAPQGSKGYTF.

This clonotype was seen many times. The rearrangement joins TRBV7-8 to TRBJ1-3; tentatively, D is TRBD1 (5 bases). Germline V CDR1 and CDR2: SGHVS, FQNEAQ. Trimming removed 4 bases from V and 0 bases from J, with 10 bases in between. The CDR3 consists of 15 residues. The chain's CDR3 is CASSWDRFSGNTIYF. CDR3 DNA sequence: TGTGCCAGCAGCTGGGACCGCTTCTCTGGAAACACCATATATTTT.

The chain joins TRBV6-5 to TRBJ2-7; tentatively, D is TRBD2 (7 bases). The germline gives CDR1 MNHEY, CDR2 SVGAGI. The CDR3 contains 17 residues. V was clipped by 0 bases and J by 3 bases, with 18 bases between them. CDR3 nucleotide sequence: TGTGCCAGCAGTTACTCGAGGGAGGGGGGCCCCAACTACGAGCAGTACTTC. This translates into CASSYSREGGPNYEQYF.